One sample yielded the 15 T cell receptor beta chains listed below, sequenced in a study of beta chain features in type 1 diabetes. Study-wide results and limits: Type 1 diabetes patients had moderately but significantly shorter TCRB CDR3s in all four CD4+ subsets.

What was sequenced were expressed TCRB transcripts, since all of the isolated RNA had been reverse transcribed. Profiling relied on immunoSEQ multiplex PCR, and the TCRdb table lists in-frame clones only, not all of them. Here the sample spans 160,000 or so clones, about 10% being singletons. These receptors' antigens are unknown. Sample: central memory CD4+ T cells from blood. Receptors originate from a woman aged 25-40 years with type 1 diabetes.

This clone has only a few counts. CDR3 residues: CSVGDRGSNQPQHF. Here the CDR3 DNA reads TGCAGCGTTGGGGACAGGGGAAGCAATCAGCCCCAGCATTTT. The chain has TRBV29-1 and TRBJ1-5, with 10 bases fitting TRBD1. Per the germline V gene, CDR1 is SQVTM and CDR2 is ANQGSEA. With 4 bases clipped from V and 1 base from J, the junction kept 1 base outside the gene matches. CDR3 length: 14 amino acids.

This CDR3 reads CASITPRAAGVFGEQFF. The CDR3 DNA reads TGTGCCAGCATCACCCCCCGAGCGGCGGGAGTGTTTGGTGAGCAGTTCTTC. The J gene is TRBJ2-1, the V gene TRBV28, with TRBD2 matching over 7 bases. In germline, CDR1 is MDHEN, CDR2 SYDVKM. The V segment lost 7 bases and the J segment 9 bases; nucleotides outside the gene matches: 21. The CDR3 covers 17 residues.

This clone was picked up a small number of times. The rearrangement uses TRBV6-6 and TRBJ1-2, with D uncertain. This CDR3 contains 13 residues. Germline V lookup: CDR1 MNHNY, CDR2 SVGAGI (reference sequence). Trimming left V 6 bases short and J 3 bases short, with 11 bases between. The chain's CDR3 is CASRPRGDYGYTF. CDR3 in DNA: TGTGCCAGCAGACCCCGCGGGGACTATGGCTACACCTTC.

In its sample, this clone was seen a few times. This chain links TRBV27 with TRBJ2-7; D not resolved. CDR3 length: 14 amino acids. V lost 11 bases and J lost 4, with 21 bases in between. The germline V gene encodes CDR1 MNHEY and CDR2 SMNVEV (reference sequence). CDR3: CASRSRSPPYEQYF. The CDR3 DNA reads as TGTGCCTCCCGGAGCCGCAGCCCTCCATACGAGCAGTACTTC.

V and J are TRBV30 and TRBJ2-7; D is possibly TRBD2 (5 bases). Germline CDR1 is GTSNPN and CDR2 is SVGIG (reference sequence). The CDR3 extends over 15 amino acids. The V and J ends lost 3 bases and 0 bases respectively, with 15 bases between them. CDR3 sequence: CAWSLGGTSSYEQYF. The CDR3 nucleotides read TGTGCCTGGAGCCTTGGAGGTACTAGCTCCTACGAGCAGTACTTC.

This clone was detected a few times. The chain employs TRBV29-1 and TRBJ2-3, with D possibly TRBD1 on 5 matching bases. Germline CDR1 reads SQVTM; CDR2 reads ANQGSEA. V lost 6 bases and J lost 2, with 18 bases in between. This CDR3 spans 15 amino acids. The CDR3: CSVLKGRGNTDTQYF. The CDR3 nucleotides read TGCAGCGTCCTGAAGGGTAGGGGAAACACAGATACGCAGTATTTT.

This sequence joins TRBV29-1 and TRBJ2-7; D perhaps matches TRBD2 (6 bases). The CDR3 totals 13 residues. V was cut by 4 bases and J by 5 bases, with 15 bases left in between. Per germline, CDR1 SQVTM and CDR2 ANQGSEA. The CDR3 reads CSVVDYRGNEQYF. The CDR3, as DNA: TGCAGCGTTGTAGATTATCGGGGGAACGAGCAGTACTTC.

This clone was observed a handful of times. The chain recombines TRBV18 with TRBJ1-5; 8 positions match TRBD1. Germline lookup yields CDR1 KGHSH and CDR2 LQKENI. This CDR3 has 14 residues. The ends lost 4 bases at V and 3 bases at J; junction bases unmatched: 2. Here the CDR3 reads CASSQQGDNQPQHF. The CDR3 DNA reads as TGTGCCAGCTCACAACAGGGGGACAATCAGCCCCAGCATTTT.

There are a few counts of this clone. The same CDR3 can be traced to other DNA sequences in this sample. The CDR3 DNA reads as TGTGCCAGCAGTGAAGCGTCCTACCAAGAGACCCAGTACTTC. Its protein is CASSEASYQETQYF. J is TRBJ2-5 and V is TRBV2; D ambiguous. CDR1 is SNHLY, CDR2 FYNNEI, per germline. V dropped 0 bases and J dropped 0 bases, with 5 bases sitting between them. CDR3 length: 14 residues. The full variable domain, in which reference TRBV2 and TRBJ2-5 provide the parts outside the CDR3, is EPEVTQTPSHQVTQMGQEVILRCVPISNHLYFYWYRQILGQKVEFLVSFYNNEISEKSEIFDDQFSVERPDGSNFTLKIRSTKLEDSAMYFCASSEASYQETQYFGPGTRLLVL.

This chain connects TRBV2 to TRBJ1-1; D unresolved. Trimming shortened V by 4 bases and J by 0 bases, and 12 bases separated the two germline ends. The CDR3 consists of 15 residues. Germline V lookup: CDR1 SNHLY, CDR2 FYNNEI. Here the CDR3 DNA reads TGTGCCAGCAGTGGTCTTCGAGGGCTGAACACTGAAGCTTTCTTT. It translates to CASSGLRGLNTEAFF.

A few counts support this clone. The rearrangement uses TRBV5-1 and TRBJ2-7; 12 bases are shared with TRBD1. Germline lookup yields CDR1 SGHRS and CDR2 YFSETQ. CDR3 length: 15 amino acids. Trimming at V came to 3 bases and at J to 6 bases, leaving 7 bases not matched to a gene. The CDR3 coding sequence is TGCGCCAGCAGCTCTACACCGGGACAGGGGGCCGAGCAGTACTTC. Encoded protein: CASSSTPGQGAEQYF.

The rearrangement uses TRBV9 and TRBJ2-3; 8 bases fit TRBD2. This CDR3 is 16 amino acids long. V lost 0 bases and J lost 2; bases outside the gene matches: 5. Germline lookup yields CDR1 SGDLS and CDR2 YYNGEE. CDR3 in DNA: TGTGCCAGCAGCGTAGTTGGTAGCGGGAACACAGATACGCAGTATTTT. This translates into CASSVVGSGNTDTQYF.

The genes are TRBV5-1 and TRBJ2-1; D might be TRBD1 (5 bases). Per the germline V gene, CDR1 is SGHRS and CDR2 is YFSETQ. Trimming pared 0 bases from V and 3 bases from J, leaving 7 bases between. The CDR3 sequence is 14 residues long. CDR3 sequence: CASSLVTGYNEQFF. In DNA, the CDR3 is TGCGCCAGCAGCTTGGTTACAGGCTACAATGAGCAGTTCTTC.

The chain joins TRBV29-1 to TRBJ2-4, with 9 positions matching TRBD2. Germline assignment: CDR1 SQVTM and CDR2 ANQGSEA. The CDR3 covers 14 residues. V lost 0 bases and J lost 12; bases outside the gene matches: 9. The chain's CDR3 is CSVEELEASGNQYF. DNA for the CDR3: TGCAGCGTTGAAGAGTTGGAGGCTAGCGGGAATCAGTACTTC.

This clone has a handful of counts. Within the sample, other DNA sequences also encode this same CDR3. This sequence joins TRBV7-2 and TRBJ2-5, with a tentative D call TRBD2 (6 bases). Germline loops: CDR1 SGHTA, CDR2 FQGNSA. This CDR3 is built from 13 residues. The V and J ends lost 5 bases and 4 bases respectively, with 11 bases between them. CDR3 loop: CASSPPGRETQYF. CDR3 bases: TGTGCCAGCAGCCCCCCCGGGAGAGAGACCCAGTACTTC.